The 6 T cell receptor beta chains below were found in one sample sequenced in a study of identical twins. TCRdb fed the 5' RACE reads into MiXCR, producing one record per CDR3 protein. The table shows about 550,000 distinct CDR3 sequences, with approximately 20% occurring only once. This sample was also put to use in a study of yellow fever vaccine responses in identical twins.

Sequences were obtained from CD4+ T cells sorted from blood. Every receptor here comes from a woman aged 18-29 years in good health.

The V and J genes are TRBV5-1 and TRBJ2-2, with D perhaps matching TRBD1 (5 bases). There are 16 residues in the CDR3. The V and J ends lost 3 bases and 0 bases respectively, with 12 bases between them. The V gene's germline CDR1 is SGHRS and CDR2 YFSETQ. The CDR3 bases are TGCGCCAGCAGCTCTTGGACAAGAGCGAACACCGGGGAGCTGTTTTTT. Protein sequence: CASSSWTRANTGELFF. The full variable domain, with the rest looked up from reference TRBV5-1 and TRBJ2-2, is KAGVTQTPRYLIKTRGQQVTLSCSPISGHRSVSWYQQTPGQGLQFLFEYFSETQRNKGNFPGRFSGRQFSNSRSEMNVSTLELGDSALYLCASSSWTRANTGELFFGEGSRLTVL.

This clonotype occurred a few times. The chain joins TRBV12-3 or TRBV12-4 to TRBJ1-1, with unresolved D. Trimming took off 4 bases at V and 11 bases at J, with 20 bases between the two ends. CDR3 length: 14 residues. DNA for the CDR3: TGTGCCAGCAGTTATGTCTCACAACTCGACCGGGCTTTCTTT. This gives the protein CASSYVSQLDRAFF.

This clonotype has more than one count but fewer than ten. The J gene is TRBJ1-4, the V gene TRBV25-1; tentative D call: TRBD1 (5 bases). This CDR3 spans 13 amino acids. V was clipped by 7 bases and J by 5 bases, with 11 bases between them. The germline gives CDR1 MGHDK, CDR2 SYGVNS. DNA for the CDR3: TGTGCCAGCAAGGGACGGGAGAATGAAAAACTGTTTTTT. Translating it yields CASKGRENEKLFF.

The V gene is TRBV7-8, the J gene TRBJ1-1; D remains unclear. Germline values: CDR1 SGHVS, CDR2 FQNEAQ. CDR3 length: 14 residues. Trimming stripped 5 bases from V and 1 base from J, with 11 bases between. The CDR3 loop reads CASSERGGNTEAFF. DNA of the CDR3: TGTGCCAGCAGCGAGCGGGGAGGGAACACTGAAGCTTTCTTT. The whole variable domain, filled in from reference TRBV7-8 and TRBJ1-1, reads GAGVSQSPRYKVAKRGQDVALRCDPISGHVSLFWYQQALGQGPEFLTYFQNEAQLDKSGLPSDRFFAERPEGSVSTLKIQRTQQEDSAVYLCASSERGGNTEAFFGQGTRLTVV.

This clonotype was picked up a small number of times. The CDR3 nucleotides read TGTGCCAGCAGTGTAGCGGGAACCCGACCCGTAAGGGACACCGGGGAGCTGTTTTTT. Its protein product is CASSVAGTRPVRDTGELFF. The rearrangement uses TRBV28 and TRBJ2-2; 8 bases are shared with TRBD2. This CDR3 spans 19 amino acids. Germline assignment: CDR1 MDHEN and CDR2 SYDVKM. J was trimmed by 3 bases and V by 5 bases; bases with no gene match: 17.

This clonotype was found a few times. The chain couples TRBV3-1 to TRBJ2-5, with D tentatively TRBD2 (5 bases). This CDR3 region has 16 residues. V lost 2 bases, J lost 0 bases, and 13 bases lay in between. CDR1 and CDR2 (germline): LGHDT, YNNKEL (reference sequence). The CDR3 protein is CASSQSGKKYQETQYF. CDR3 bases: TGTGCCAGCAGCCAAAGCGGTAAAAAGTACCAAGAGACCCAGTACTTC.